The entry below describes one T cell receptor (beta chain). Clinical history reported by participants formed the basis on which cohorts were assigned. Original methodology: For nucleated cells, counts were estimated from reference gene primer amplification. TCRdb's copy holds only in-frame clones and misses some; the assay was immunoSEQ multiplex PCR. V and J calls and clone size come straight from that table; D and trimming were deduced from the DNA. This table holds 200,000 to 250,000 clones, around 88% found once. The germline V gene has CDR1 LNHDA and CDR2 SQIVND (reference sequence). This CDR3 region has 13 residues. Between the trimmed V and J ends, which lost 3 bases and 3 bases, there was a span of 9 bases. This sample is drawn from a study of blood T cell repertoires in COVID-19. Overall study context: COVID-19 samples from acute and convalescent phases originated in the United States, Italy and Spain. In each case, the material was cDNA or gDNA derived from T cells, B-cell-depleted T cells, or PBMCs.

The chain is built from TRBV19 and TRBJ2-7; no clear D gene. This receptor was obtained from a woman aged 50 to 60 with acute COVID-19. Sequenced: PBMCs or T cells enriched from blood (not recorded which). As DNA, the CDR3 is TGTGCCAGTAGTATTCAAGCGAGCTACGAGCAGTACTTC. It encodes CASSIQASYEQYF.